This is a list of T cell receptor beta chains from one sample in a study of chronic HIV infection and antiretroviral therapy. Using its own MiXCR run on the 5' RACE reads, TCRdb lists one record per CDR3 protein. The sample lists more than 40,000 distinct CDR3 sequences, roughly 19% seen once, with approximately 3% in the top ten. Sample: peripheral blood. All receptors derive from an adult who had HIV and had not received antiretroviral therapy, or was an uninfected healthy control (not recorded which). The CDR3 runs from the conserved cysteine through the conserved F or W. Each record gives: V gene, D gene, J gene, clone size, CDR3 protein, CDR3 DNA. The D gene is left open where the match is weak. Clone sizes are given selectively: once, few, many, or a class where the clone is expanded.

TRBV10-3	TRBD1	TRBJ2-3	many	CAISEGQDITDTQYF	TGTGCCATCAGTGAAGGACAGGACATCACAGATACGCAGTATTTT
TRBV6-5	TRBD2	TRBJ2-5	-	CASKLGGGEPGETQYF	TGTGCCAGCAAACTCGGCGGGGGAGAGCCTGGGGAGACCCAGTACTTC
TRBV10-1	-	TRBJ2-7	-	CASRSGTGQPLHF	TGCGCCAGCAGATCCGGCACGGGACAACCCTTACACTTC
TRBV18	TRBD1	TRBJ2-1	few	CASSTNRGEQFF	TGTGCCAGCTCAACAAACAGGGGTGAGCAGTTCTTC
TRBV5-1	TRBD1	TRBJ2-4	-	CASSFTGGRAKNIQYF	TGCGCCAGCAGCTTTACAGGGGGCAGGGCCAAAAACATTCAGTACTTC
TRBV21-1	-	TRBJ1-1	few	CASSSEVVWDTEAFF	TGTGCCAGCAGCTCGGAGGTAGTTTGGGACACTGAAGCTTTCTTT
TRBV2	TRBD2	TRBJ2-3	-	CASTRTQPLLAGEGSTDTQYF	TGTGCCAGCACTCGGACACAGCCATTACTAGCGGGGGAAGGGAGCACAGATACGCAGTATTTT
TRBV5-6	-	TRBJ2-6	-	CASSFVGGFSGANVLTF	TGTGCCAGCAGCTTTGTAGGTGGGTTCTCTGGGGCCAACGTCCTGACTTTC
TRBV29-1	-	TRBJ2-1	-	CSVDRASYNEQFF	TGCAGCGTTGACAGGGCCTCCTACAATGAGCAGTTCTTC
TRBV4-1	TRBD1	TRBJ2-7	-	CASSKGQGESSYEQYF	TGCGCCAGCAGCAAAGGACAGGGGGAGAGCTCCTACGAGCAGTACTTC
TRBV5-1	-	TRBJ1-2	-	CASSLEGSGYGYTF	TGCGCCAGCAGCTTGGAAGGGAGCGGCTATGGCTACACCTTC
TRBV5-1	-	TRBJ2-1	few	CASSLRGGRDSYNEQFF	TGCGCCAGCAGCTTAAGAGGGGGTCGAGACTCCTACAATGAGCAGTTCTTC
TRBV11-2	-	TRBJ1-1	-	CASSLGRSNTEAFF	TGTGCCAGCAGCTTAGGTCGGTCGAACACTGAAGCTTTCTTT
TRBV12-3/TRBV12-4	-	TRBJ1-2	-	CASSFGEGYGYTF	TGTGCCAGCAGTTTCGGGGAGGGCTATGGCTACACCTTC
TRBV7-2	-	TRBJ2-5	-	CASSSRTGAQYF	TGTGCCAGCAGCTCCCGGACTGGGGCCCAGTACTTC
TRBV29-1	-	TRBJ1-2	few	CSVLSDYGYTF	TGCAGCGTCCTCAGCGACTATGGCTACACCTTC
TRBV6-1	-	TRBJ1-5	-	CAIALSGQKNQPQHF	TGTGCCATCGCCCTCTCAGGACAGAAAAATCAGCCCCAGCATTTT
TRBV5-6	-	TRBJ2-3	-	CASSLVVGSSTDTQYF	TGTGCCAGCAGCTTGGTCGTCGGGTCTAGCACAGATACGCAGTATTTT
TRBV7-6	-	TRBJ1-1	few	CASSFGIGSGAFF	TGTGCCAGCAGCTTTGGGATTGGGAGTGGAGCTTTCTTT
TRBV10-3	-	TRBJ1-4	once	CASRAGIREKLFF	TGTGCCTCCCGGGCGGGGATTCGGGAAAAACTGTTTTTT
TRBV28	-	TRBJ2-3	-	CASSPYTDTQYF	TGTGCCAGCAGTCCCTACACAGATACGCAGTATTTT
TRBV20-1	-	TRBJ1-6	-	CSARVWNSSYNSPLHF	TGCAGTGCTAGAGTGTGGAACAGCTCCTATAATTCACCCCTCCACTTT
TRBV19	-	TRBJ2-2	-	CASTTLGGANTGELFF	TGTGCCAGTACCACATTGGGGGGCGCGAACACCGGGGAGCTGTTTTTT
TRBV15	TRBD1	TRBJ1-6	-	CATKTGGVGNSPLHF	TGTGCCACCAAGACAGGGGGCGTTGGGAATTCACCCCTCCACTTT
TRBV12-3/TRBV12-4	-	TRBJ2-5	-	CASMLSSGGGLGGQETQYF	TGTGCCAGCATGCTGTCCTCCGGGGGCGGGCTCGGGGGGCAAGAGACCCAGTACTTC
TRBV20-1	-	TRBJ2-3	-	CSAIDREPLGADTQYF	TGCAGTGCTATTGATCGGGAGCCCCTAGGCGCAGATACGCAGTATTTT
TRBV20-1	TRBD1	TRBJ1-6	-	CSARDPDRVLGSPLHF	TGCAGTGCTAGAGATCCGGACAGGGTTTTAGGATCACCCCTCCACTTT
TRBV10-3	TRBD2	TRBJ2-7	few	CAISAPQGLATYEQYF	TGTGCCATCAGTGCCCCCCAGGGACTAGCCACCTACGAGCAGTACTTC
TRBV20-1	-	TRBJ1-5	-	CSVPLGGANQPQHF	TGCAGTGTCCCCCTGGGGGGGGCCAATCAGCCCCAGCATTTT
TRBV7-9	-	TRBJ1-5	-	CASSSGQTMAQHF	TGTGCCAGCAGCTCTGGACAGACTATGGCCCAGCATTTT
TRBV9	-	TRBJ2-1	few	CASSVEGGTYNEQFF	TGTGCCAGCAGCGTAGAGGGCGGTACCTACAATGAGCAGTTCTTC
TRBV28	-	TRBJ1-1	-	CASSLKSRNTEAFF	TGTGCCAGCAGTTTAAAGTCACGGAACACTGAAGCTTTCTTT
TRBV28	-	TRBJ2-5	-	CASSLTGLGGETQYF	TGTGCCAGCAGTTTAACTGGACTCGGCGGCGAGACCCAGTACTTC
TRBV20-1	TRBD2	TRBJ2-1	-	CSLEYLSGNLEQFF	TGCAGCCTCGAATACCTTAGCGGGAATTTGGAGCAGTTCTTC
TRBV6-4	TRBD1	TRBJ1-4	once	CASSDSGGGSEKLFF	TGTGCCAGCAGTGACTCTGGAGGGGGCAGCGAAAAACTGTTTTTT
TRBV20-1	TRBD2	TRBJ2-1	few	CSAPSGTSGRLNEQFF	TGCAGTGCCCCCAGTGGGACTAGCGGGAGGTTGAATGAGCAGTTCTTC
TRBV2	-	TRBJ2-1	-	CASSPGTAYNEQFF	TGTGCCAGCAGTCCCGGGACGGCCTACAATGAGCAGTTCTTC
TRBV6-5	TRBD1	TRBJ2-6	few	CASRPPWTGAPGANVLTF	TGTGCCAGCAGGCCTCCTTGGACAGGGGCCCCTGGGGCCAACGTCCTGACTTTC
TRBV25-1	-	TRBJ2-6	-	CASRATGSGANVLTF	TGTGCCAGCAGGGCCACAGGGTCCGGGGCCAACGTCCTGACTTTC
TRBV5-1	-	TRBJ2-1	few	CASSFMSDEQFF	TGCGCCAGCAGCTTCATGTCGGATGAGCAGTTCTTC
TRBV29-1	-	TRBJ1-1	-	CSVLTGNTEAFF	TGCAGCGTTCTGACAGGTAACACTGAAGCTTTCTTT
TRBV7-2	-	TRBJ2-5	few	CASTLGGGPETQYF	TGTGCCAGCACCCTGGGGGGAGGCCCAGAGACCCAGTACTTC
TRBV24-1	TRBD1	TRBJ2-1	few	CATSDLRWGRGHDNEQFF	TGTGCCACCAGTGATTTGCGCTGGGGCAGGGGGCACGACAATGAGCAGTTCTTC
TRBV6-5	-	TRBJ1-4	few	CASSPGGSEKKLFF	TGTGCCAGCAGCCCAGGAGGGTCAGAGAAAAAACTGTTTTTT
TRBV2	-	TRBJ1-1	few	CASSEVRPRNTEAFF	TGTGCCAGCAGTGAAGTCAGGCCCCGGAACACTGAAGCTTTCTTT
TRBV4-1	TRBD1	TRBJ1-1	many	CASSRPTGRGTEAFF	TGCGCCAGCAGCCGCCCGACAGGGAGGGGAACTGAAGCTTTCTTT
TRBV6-5	-	TRBJ1-4	-	CASSYSPPGGLGEKLFF	TGTGCCAGCAGTTACTCCCCGCCCGGGGGGTTAGGTGAAAAACTGTTTTTT
TRBV29-1	-	TRBJ2-5	few	CSVEAYQETQYF	TGCAGCGTTGAGGCCTATCAAGAGACCCAGTACTTC
TRBV9	-	TRBJ2-3	few	CASSVDGLALTDTQYF	TGTGCCAGCAGCGTAGATGGGTTAGCGCTCACAGATACGCAGTATTTT
TRBV10-3	TRBD2	TRBJ2-1	-	CAISEVGLYNEQFF	TGTGCCATCAGTGAAGTGGGACTATACAATGAGCAGTTCTTC
TRBV28	-	TRBJ2-7	few	CASTSNVLSYEQYF	TGTGCCAGCACCTCTAACGTGCTCTCCTACGAGCAGTACTTC
TRBV4-1	-	TRBJ1-2	-	CASSQEKMRGGGSYTF	TGCGCCAGCAGCCAAGAAAAGATGCGGGGCGGGGGGAGCTACACCTTC
TRBV28	-	TRBJ2-5	many	CASSVPAQETQYF	TGTGCCAGCAGTGTCCCAGCCCAAGAGACCCAGTACTTC
TRBV9	-	TRBJ1-1	-	CASSPARRSLGPTEAFF	TGTGCCAGCAGCCCAGCCAGGAGAAGTCTCGGCCCCACTGAAGCTTTCTTT
TRBV28	TRBD1	TRBJ1-2	few	CASSLGTVSNYGYTF	TGTGCCAGCAGTTTAGGGACAGTGTCCAACTATGGCTACACCTTC
TRBV5-4	TRBD1	TRBJ2-4	-	CASSGQVKNIQYF	TGTGCCAGCAGTGGACAGGTCAAAAACATTCAGTACTTC